The present TCR beta chain was sequenced within a study of T cell changes during pregnancy in multiple sclerosis. TCRdb keeps only in-frame clones here, not all; method: immunoSEQ multiplex PCR. The data contain about 60,000 clones, approximately 93% of them singletons. This TCR came from a female donor with multiple sclerosis, enrolled in a pregnancy study. Here the sequenced sample was CD8+ T cells from peripheral blood mononuclear cells, taken in the second trimester of pregnancy.

The CDR3 bases are TGTGCCAGCAGTTCCAGGGGACAGGGTAATTCACCCCTCCACTTT. As protein: CASSSRGQGNSPLHF. This sequence joins TRBV7-6 and TRBJ1-6; 9 bases map to TRBD1. V lost 6 bases and J lost 6; bases outside the gene matches: 6. Germline assignment: CDR1 SGHVS and CDR2 FNYEAQ. The CDR3 is 15 residues long.